This T cell receptor beta chain was sequenced in a study of T cell responses to AZD1222 COVID-19 vaccine. Sequencing used immunoSEQ multiplex PCR; TCRdb keeps in-frame clones, though not all of them. The table includes 150,000 to 200,000 clones, roughly 89% detected once. The sample holds a few counts of this clone. Its specificity is unknown. Overall study findings and caveats: Donors, mostly white British, included more females; clonal diversity was possibly underestimated.

CDR1 and CDR2 from the germline V gene are SNHLY and FYNNEI. The CDR3 runs to 12 residues. V dropped 2 bases and J dropped 3 bases, with 4 bases sitting between them. This receptor was identified in an adult in good health. The gene calls are TRBV2 and TRBJ1-2; no clear D. The specimen was peripheral blood, collected on day 0 of AZD1222 vaccination. The CDR3 DNA reads as TGTGCCAGCAGTGAACAGGACTATGGCTACACCTTC. This gives the protein CASSEQDYGYTF.